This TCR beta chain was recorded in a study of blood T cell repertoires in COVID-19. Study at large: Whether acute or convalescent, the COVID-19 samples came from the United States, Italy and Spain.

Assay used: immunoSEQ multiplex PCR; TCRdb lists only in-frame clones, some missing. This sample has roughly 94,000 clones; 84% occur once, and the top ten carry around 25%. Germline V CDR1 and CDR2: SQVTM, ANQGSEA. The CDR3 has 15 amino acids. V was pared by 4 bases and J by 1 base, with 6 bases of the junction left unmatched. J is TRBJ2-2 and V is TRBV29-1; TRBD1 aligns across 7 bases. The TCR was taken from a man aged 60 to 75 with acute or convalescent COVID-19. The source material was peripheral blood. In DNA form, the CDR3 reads TGCAGCGTTGTGTTGGGACAGCGGAACACCGGGGAGCTGTTTTTT. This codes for CSVVLGQRNTGELFF.